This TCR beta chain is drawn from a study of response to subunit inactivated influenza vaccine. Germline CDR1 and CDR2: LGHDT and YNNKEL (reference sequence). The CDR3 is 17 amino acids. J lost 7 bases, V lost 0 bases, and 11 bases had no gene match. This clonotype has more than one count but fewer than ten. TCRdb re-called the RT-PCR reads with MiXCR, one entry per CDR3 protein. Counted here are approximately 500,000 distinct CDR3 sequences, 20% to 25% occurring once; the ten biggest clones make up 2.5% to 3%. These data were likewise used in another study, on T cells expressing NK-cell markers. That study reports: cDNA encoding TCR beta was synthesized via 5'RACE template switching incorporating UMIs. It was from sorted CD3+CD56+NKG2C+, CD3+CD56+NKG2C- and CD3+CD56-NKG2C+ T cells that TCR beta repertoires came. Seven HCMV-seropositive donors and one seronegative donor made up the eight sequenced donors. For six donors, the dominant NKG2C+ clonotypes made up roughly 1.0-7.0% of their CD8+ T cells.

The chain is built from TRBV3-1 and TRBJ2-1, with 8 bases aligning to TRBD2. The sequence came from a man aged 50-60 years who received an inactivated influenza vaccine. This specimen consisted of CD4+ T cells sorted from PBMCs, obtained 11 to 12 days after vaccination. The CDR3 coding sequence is TGTGCCAGCAGCCAAGAGATCACCGGGAGGGCCAGGAATGAGCAGTTCTTC. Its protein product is CASSQEITGRARNEQFF.